The next 3 T cell receptor beta chains were all read from a single sample in a study of early T cells in non-severe SARS-CoV-2 infection. TCRdb ran MiXCR on the 5' RACE reads and lists one entry per CDR3 protein. The repertoire holds some 48,000 distinct CDR3 sequences, with approximately 5.7% as singletons. The sequences come from whole blood, collected at baseline. Source of these receptors: an adult who was a healthcare worker with PCR-confirmed SARS-CoV-2 infection or an uninfected control (not recorded which).

This clonotype has only a few counts. This chain uses TRBV5-1 with TRBJ1-3, with no clear D. The CDR3 covers 13 residues. Germline CDR1 reads SGHRS; CDR2 reads YFSETQ. Trimming took off 2 bases at V and 4 bases at J, with 7 bases between the two ends. The CDR3 region has the DNA TGCGCCAGCAGCTTCTGGAGCGGAAACACCATATATTTT. This encodes CASSFWSGNTIYF.

This clonotype was counted at least ten times. The J gene is TRBJ1-5, the V gene TRBV4-3; D unclear. Trimming stripped 4 bases from V and 4 bases from J, with 23 bases between. CDR1 LGHNA and CDR2 YSLEER come from the germline V gene. The CDR3 extends over 18 amino acids. In DNA, the CDR3 is TGCGCCAGCAGCCTATCCGCAAAGGGTGCGGGCCTAAATCAGCCCCAGCATTTT. This encodes CASSLSAKGAGLNQPQHF.

This clonotype appeared a few times. The V call is TRBV6-2 or TRBV6-3, the J call TRBJ2-3; 11 bases line up with TRBD2. Germline values: CDR1 MNHEY, CDR2 SVGEGT. The J segment lost 8 bases and the V segment lost 4 bases, leaving 20 bases of the junction unmatched. This CDR3 is 19 amino acids long. CDR3: CASSSPPGTSGSLWGTQYF. In nucleotides, the CDR3 is TGTGCCAGCAGTTCGCCCCCCGGGACTAGCGGATCTTTATGGGGTACGCAGTATTTT.